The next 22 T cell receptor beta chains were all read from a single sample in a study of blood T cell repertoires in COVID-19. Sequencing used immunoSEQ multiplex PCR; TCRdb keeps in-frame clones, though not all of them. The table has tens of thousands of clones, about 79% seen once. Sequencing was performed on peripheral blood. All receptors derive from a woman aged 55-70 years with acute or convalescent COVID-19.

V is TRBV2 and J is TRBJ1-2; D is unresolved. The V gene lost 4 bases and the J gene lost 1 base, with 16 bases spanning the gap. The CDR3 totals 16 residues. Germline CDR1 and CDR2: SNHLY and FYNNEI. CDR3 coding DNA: TGTGCCAGCAGTGCCGTAGCTGGCCCTAATAACTATGGCTACACCTTC. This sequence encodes CASSAVAGPNNYGYTF.

CDR3 DNA: TGTGCCAGCAGTTCAAAGGGGACAGGGGCTTGGAAGCCCCAGCATTTT. Residues: CASSSKGTGAWKPQHF. The V call is TRBV28, the J call TRBJ1-5; 10 bases line up with TRBD1. J was trimmed by 8 bases and V by 4 bases; bases with no gene match: 11. This CDR3 is 16 amino acids long. Germline V gives CDR1 MDHEN, CDR2 SYDVKM.

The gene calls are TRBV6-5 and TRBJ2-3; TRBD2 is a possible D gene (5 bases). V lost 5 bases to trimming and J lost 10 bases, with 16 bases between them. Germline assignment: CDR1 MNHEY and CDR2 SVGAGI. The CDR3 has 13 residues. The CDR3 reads CASSPATEVSQYF. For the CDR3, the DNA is TGTGCCAGCAGTCCCGCTACGGAGGTATCGCAGTATTTT.

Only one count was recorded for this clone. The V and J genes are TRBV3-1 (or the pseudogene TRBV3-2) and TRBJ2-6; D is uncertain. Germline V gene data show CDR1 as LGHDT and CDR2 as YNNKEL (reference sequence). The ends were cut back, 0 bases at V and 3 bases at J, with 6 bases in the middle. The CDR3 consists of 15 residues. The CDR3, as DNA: TGTGCCAGCAGCCAAGAATTTATTGGGGCCAACGTCCTGACTTTC. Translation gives CASSQEFIGANVLTF.

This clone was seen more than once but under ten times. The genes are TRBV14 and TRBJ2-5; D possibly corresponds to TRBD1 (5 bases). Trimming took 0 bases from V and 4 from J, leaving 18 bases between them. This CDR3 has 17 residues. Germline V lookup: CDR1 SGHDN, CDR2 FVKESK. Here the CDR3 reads CASSQDRARADGETQYF. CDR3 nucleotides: TGTGCCAGCAGCCAAGATCGGGCCAGGGCTGATGGAGAGACCCAGTACTTC. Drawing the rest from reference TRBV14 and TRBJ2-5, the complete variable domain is EAGVTQFPSHSVIEKGQTVTLRCDPISGHDNLYWYRRVMGKEIKFLLHFVKESKQDESGMPNNRFLAERTGGTYSTLKVQPAELEDSGVYFCASSQDRARADGETQYFGPGTRLLVL.

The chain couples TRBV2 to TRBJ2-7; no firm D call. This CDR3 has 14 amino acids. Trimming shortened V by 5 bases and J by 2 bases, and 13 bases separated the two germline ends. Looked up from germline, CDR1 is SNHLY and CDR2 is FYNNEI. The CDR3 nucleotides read TGTGCCAGCAGTAGCAATTTCTCACCCTACGAGCAGTACTTC. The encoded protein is CASSSNFSPYEQYF.

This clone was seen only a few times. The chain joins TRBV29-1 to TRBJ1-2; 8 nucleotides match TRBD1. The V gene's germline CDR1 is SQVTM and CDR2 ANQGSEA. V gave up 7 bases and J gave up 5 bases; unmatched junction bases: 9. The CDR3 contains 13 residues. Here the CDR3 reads CSAKAGGRYGYTF. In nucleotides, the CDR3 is TGCAGCGCTAAGGCAGGGGGCAGATATGGCTACACCTTC.

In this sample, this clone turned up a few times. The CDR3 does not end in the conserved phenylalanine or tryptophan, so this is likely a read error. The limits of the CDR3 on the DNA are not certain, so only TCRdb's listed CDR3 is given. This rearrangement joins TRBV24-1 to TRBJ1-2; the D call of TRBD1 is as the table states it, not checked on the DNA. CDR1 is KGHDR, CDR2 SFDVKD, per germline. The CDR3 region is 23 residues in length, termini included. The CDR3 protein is CATSDPSWTVLPFEAVCKLGLGL.

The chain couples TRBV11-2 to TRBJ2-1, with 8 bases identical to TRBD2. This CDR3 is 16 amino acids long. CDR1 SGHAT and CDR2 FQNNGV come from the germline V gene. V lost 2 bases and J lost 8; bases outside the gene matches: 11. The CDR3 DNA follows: TGTGCCAGCAGCTTAACCGGCAGCGGGAGTGGGTATGAGCAGTTCTTC. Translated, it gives CASSLTGSGSGYEQFF. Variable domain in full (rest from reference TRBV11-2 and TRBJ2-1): EAGVAQSPRYKIIEKRQSVAFWCNPISGHATLYWYQQILGQGPKLLIQFQNNGVVDDSQLPKDRFSAERLKGVDSTLKIQPAKLEDSAVYLCASSLTGSGSGYEQFFGPGTRLTVL.

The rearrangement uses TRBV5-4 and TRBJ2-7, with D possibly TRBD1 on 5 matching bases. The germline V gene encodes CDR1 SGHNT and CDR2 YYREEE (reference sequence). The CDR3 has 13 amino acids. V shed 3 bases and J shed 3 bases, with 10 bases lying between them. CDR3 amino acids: CASSSSDSYEQYF. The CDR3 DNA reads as TGTGCCAGCAGCTCCTCAGACAGCTACGAGCAGTACTTC.

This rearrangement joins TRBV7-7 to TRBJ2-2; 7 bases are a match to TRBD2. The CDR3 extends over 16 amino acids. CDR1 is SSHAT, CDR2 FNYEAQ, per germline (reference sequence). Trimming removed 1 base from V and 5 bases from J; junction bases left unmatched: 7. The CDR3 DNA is TGTGCCAGCAGCTTAGTGGCGGGAGATGTTACCGGGGAGCTGTTTTTT. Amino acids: CASSLVAGDVTGELFF. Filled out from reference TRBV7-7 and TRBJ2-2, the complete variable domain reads GAGVSQSPRYKVTKRGQDVTLRCDPISSHATLYWYQQALGQGPEFLTYFNYEAQPDKSGLPSDRFSAERPEGSISTLTIQRTEQRDSAMYRCASSLVAGDVTGELFFGEGSRLTVL.

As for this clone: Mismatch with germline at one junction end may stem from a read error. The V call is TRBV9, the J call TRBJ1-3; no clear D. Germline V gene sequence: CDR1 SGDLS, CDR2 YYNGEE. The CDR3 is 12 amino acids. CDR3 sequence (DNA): TGTGCCAGCAGCCCCTCTAGAAACACCATATATTTT. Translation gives CASSPSRNTIYF.

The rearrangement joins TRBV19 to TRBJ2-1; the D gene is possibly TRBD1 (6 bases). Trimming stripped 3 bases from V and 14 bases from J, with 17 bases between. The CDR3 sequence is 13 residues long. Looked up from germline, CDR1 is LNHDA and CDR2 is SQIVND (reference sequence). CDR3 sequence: CASSIWGQSVEFF. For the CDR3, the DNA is TGTGCCAGTAGTATCTGGGGGCAGTCGGTCGAGTTCTTC.

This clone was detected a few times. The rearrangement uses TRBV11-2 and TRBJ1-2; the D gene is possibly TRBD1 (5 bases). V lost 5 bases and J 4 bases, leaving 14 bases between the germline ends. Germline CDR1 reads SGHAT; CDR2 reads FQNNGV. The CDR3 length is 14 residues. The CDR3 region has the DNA TGTGCCAGCAGCCCCGGCGGGGGTGGCTATGGCTACACCTTC. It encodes CASSPGGGGYGYTF.

DNA for the CDR3: TGTGCCACCAGTGACCCCTCCCCCCTAGCGGGAAGTTACAATGAGCAGTTCTTC. Protein: CATSDPSPLAGSYNEQFF. V gene TRBV24-1 combines with J gene TRBJ2-1; 9 positions agree with TRBD2. J lost 4 bases, V lost 4 bases, and 13 bases had no gene match. The CDR3 sequence is 18 residues long. Germline V gives CDR1 KGHDR, CDR2 SFDVKD.

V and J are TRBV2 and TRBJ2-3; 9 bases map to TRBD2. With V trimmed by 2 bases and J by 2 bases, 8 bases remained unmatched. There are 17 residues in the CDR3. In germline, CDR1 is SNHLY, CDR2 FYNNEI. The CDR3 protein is CASSESSGSGTTDTQYF. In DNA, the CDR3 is TGTGCCAGCAGTGAAAGTAGCGGGAGTGGGACCACAGATACGCAGTATTTT.

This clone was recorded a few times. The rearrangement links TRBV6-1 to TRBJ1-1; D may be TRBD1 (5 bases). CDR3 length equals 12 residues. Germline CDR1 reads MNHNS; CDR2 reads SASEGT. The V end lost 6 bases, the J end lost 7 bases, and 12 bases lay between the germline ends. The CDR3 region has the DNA TGTGCCAGCAGCGTCCAGGGTTTTGAAGCTTTCTTT. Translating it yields CASSVQGFEAFF.

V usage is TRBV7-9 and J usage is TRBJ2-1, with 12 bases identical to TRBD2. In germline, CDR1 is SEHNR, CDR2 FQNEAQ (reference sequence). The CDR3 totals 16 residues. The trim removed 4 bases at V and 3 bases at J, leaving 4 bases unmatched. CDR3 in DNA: TGTGCCAGCAGCTGGTTGACTAGCGGGAGCTACAATGAGCAGTTCTTC. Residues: CASSWLTSGSYNEQFF.

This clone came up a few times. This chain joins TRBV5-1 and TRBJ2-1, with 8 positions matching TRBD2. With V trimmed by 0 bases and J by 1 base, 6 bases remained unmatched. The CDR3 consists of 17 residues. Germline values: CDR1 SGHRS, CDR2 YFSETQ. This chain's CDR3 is CASSLVVGRGSYNEQFF. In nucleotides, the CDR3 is TGCGCCAGCAGCTTGGTAGTCGGGAGGGGTTCCTACAATGAGCAGTTCTTC.

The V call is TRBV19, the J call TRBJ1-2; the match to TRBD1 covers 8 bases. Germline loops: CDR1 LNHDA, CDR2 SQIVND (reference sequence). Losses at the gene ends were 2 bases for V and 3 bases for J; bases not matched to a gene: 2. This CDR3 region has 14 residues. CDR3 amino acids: CASSIQGAYYGYTF. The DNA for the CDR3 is TGTGCCAGTAGTATACAGGGGGCCTACTATGGCTACACCTTC.

CDR3 in amino acids: CASSGGTYQPQHF. The CDR3 nucleotides read TGTGCCAGCAGTGGCGGAACTTATCAGCCCCAGCATTTT. The J gene is TRBJ1-5, the V gene TRBV2; D unclear. CDR1 SNHLY and CDR2 FYNNEI come from the germline V gene. Trimming pared 4 bases from V and 5 bases from J, leaving 9 bases between. This CDR3 has 13 residues.

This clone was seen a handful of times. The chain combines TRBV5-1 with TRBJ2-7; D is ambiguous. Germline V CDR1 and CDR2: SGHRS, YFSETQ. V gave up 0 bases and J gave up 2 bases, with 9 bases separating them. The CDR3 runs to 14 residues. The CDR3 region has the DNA TGCGCCAGCAGCTTGGTGGTAAGCCCCTACGAGCAGTACTTC. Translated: CASSLVVSPYEQYF.